This TCR beta chain was captured in a study of blood T cell repertoires in COVID-19. Per the original data handling: Reference gene primer amplification in the assay estimated nucleated cell counts. Sequencing used immunoSEQ multiplex PCR; TCRdb keeps in-frame clones, though not all of them. The V and J calls and clone size are taken from that table; D and trimming were inferred from the DNA. The data contain 100,000 to 120,000 clones, roughly 85% of them seen just once; the ten biggest clones take up around 13%. Sample: peripheral blood. The sequence was collected from a human donor in a cohort sampled during active COVID-19.

Here the CDR3 DNA reads TGTGCCAGCAGAGAGAACTCTGGAAACACCATATATTTT. It codes for CASRENSGNTIYF. V usage is TRBV6-5 and J usage is TRBJ1-3, with unresolved D. The V and J ends lost 6 bases and 0 bases respectively, with 6 bases between them. The CDR3 runs 13 residues. CDR1 is MNHEY and CDR2 is SVGAGI in the germline V gene.